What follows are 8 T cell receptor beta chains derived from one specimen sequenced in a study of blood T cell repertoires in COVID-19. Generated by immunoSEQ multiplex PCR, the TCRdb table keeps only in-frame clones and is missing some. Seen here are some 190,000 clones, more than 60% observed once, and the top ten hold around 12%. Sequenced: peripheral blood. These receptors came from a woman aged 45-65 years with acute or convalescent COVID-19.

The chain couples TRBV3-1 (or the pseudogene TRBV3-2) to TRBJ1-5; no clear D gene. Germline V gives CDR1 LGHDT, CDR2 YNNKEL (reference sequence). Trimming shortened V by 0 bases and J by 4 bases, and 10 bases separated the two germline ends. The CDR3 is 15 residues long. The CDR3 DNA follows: TGTGCCAGCAGCCAAGAATACGGAGGAAATCAGCCCCAGCATTTT. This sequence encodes CASSQEYGGNQPQHF.

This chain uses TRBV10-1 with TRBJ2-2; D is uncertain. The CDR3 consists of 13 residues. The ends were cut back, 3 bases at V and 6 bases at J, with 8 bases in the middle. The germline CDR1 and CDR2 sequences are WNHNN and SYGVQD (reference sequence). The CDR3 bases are TGCGCCAGCAGTGAATCTTTCCCCGGGGAGCTGTTTTTT. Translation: CASSESFPGELFF.

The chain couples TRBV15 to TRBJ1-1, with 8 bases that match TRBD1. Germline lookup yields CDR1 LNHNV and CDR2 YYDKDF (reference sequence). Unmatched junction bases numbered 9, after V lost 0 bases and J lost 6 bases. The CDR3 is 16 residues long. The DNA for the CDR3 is TGTGCCACCAGCAGAGATTCCGGGACAGGTAGTTCTGAAGCTTTCTTT. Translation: CATSRDSGTGSSEAFF.

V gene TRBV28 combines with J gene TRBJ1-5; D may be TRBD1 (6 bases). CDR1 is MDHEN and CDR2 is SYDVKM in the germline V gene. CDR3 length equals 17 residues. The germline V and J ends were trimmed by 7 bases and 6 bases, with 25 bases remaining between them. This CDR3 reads CASKGSLTGRYGQPQHF. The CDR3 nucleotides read TGTGCCAGCAAAGGCTCCCTAACAGGGCGTTATGGTCAGCCCCAGCATTTT.

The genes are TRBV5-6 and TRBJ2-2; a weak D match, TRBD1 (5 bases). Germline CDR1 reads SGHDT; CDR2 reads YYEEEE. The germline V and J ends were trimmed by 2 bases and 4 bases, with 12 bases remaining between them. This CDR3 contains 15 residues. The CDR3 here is CASSFFSGPTGELFF. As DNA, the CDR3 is TGTGCCAGCAGCTTTTTCTCAGGGCCCACCGGGGAGCTGTTTTTT.

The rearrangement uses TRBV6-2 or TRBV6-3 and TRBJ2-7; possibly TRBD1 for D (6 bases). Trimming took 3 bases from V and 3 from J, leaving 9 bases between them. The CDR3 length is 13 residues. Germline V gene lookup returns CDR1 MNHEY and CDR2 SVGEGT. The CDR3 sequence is CASSYWDNYEQYF. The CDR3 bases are TGTGCCAGCAGTTATTGGGACAACTACGAGCAGTACTTC.

CDR3 bases: TGTGCCTGGAGAATAATCGGTACGAACACTGAAGCTTTCTTT. Translating gives CAWRIIGTNTEAFF. V and J are TRBV30 and TRBJ1-1; D not certain. Germline lookup yields CDR1 GTSNPN and CDR2 SVGIG (reference sequence). V was shortened by 3 bases and J by 1 base, with 12 bases between the two germline ends. The CDR3 is 14 residues long.

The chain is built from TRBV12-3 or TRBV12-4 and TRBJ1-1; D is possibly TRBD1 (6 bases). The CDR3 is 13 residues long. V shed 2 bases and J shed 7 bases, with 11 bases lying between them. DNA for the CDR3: TGTGCCAGCAGTTTAACAGGGAAAGGTGAAGCTTTCTTT. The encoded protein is CASSLTGKGEAFF.